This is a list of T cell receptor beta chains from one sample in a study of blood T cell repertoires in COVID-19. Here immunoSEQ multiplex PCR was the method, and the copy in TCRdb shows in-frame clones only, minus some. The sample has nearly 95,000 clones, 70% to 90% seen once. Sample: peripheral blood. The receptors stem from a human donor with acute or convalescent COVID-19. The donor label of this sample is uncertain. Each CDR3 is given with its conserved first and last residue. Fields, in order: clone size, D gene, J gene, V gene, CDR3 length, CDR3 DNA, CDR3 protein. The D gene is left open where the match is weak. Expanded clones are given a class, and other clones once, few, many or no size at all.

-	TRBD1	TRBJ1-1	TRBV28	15	TGTGCCAGCACTCTGACAGGGGCCATGAACACTGAAGCTTTCTTT	CASTLTGAMNTEAFF
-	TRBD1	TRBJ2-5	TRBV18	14	TGTGCCAGCTCACCCTGGACAGGGGAGGAGACCCAGTACTTC	CASSPWTGEETQYF
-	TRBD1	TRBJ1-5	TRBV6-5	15	TGTGCCAGCAGTTCTGGGACAGGGCGAAATCAGCCCCAGCATTTT	CASSSGTGRNQPQHF
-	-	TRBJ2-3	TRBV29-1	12	TGCAGCGTTGATTCAGGGGAAGATACGCAGTATTTT	CSVDSGEDTQYF
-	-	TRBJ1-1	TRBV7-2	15	TGTGCCAGCAGCCGCCGGGGAGGACATAACACTGAAGCTTTCTTT	CASSRRGGHNTEAFF
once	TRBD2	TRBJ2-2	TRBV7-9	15	TGTGCCAGCAGCGTCTCCGGGGGGGGCACCGGGGAGCTGTTTTTT	CASSVSGGGTGELFF
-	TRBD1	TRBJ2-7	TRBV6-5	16	TGTGCCAGCAGTTACTCGCAGACAGGGAGCTCCTACGAGCAGTACTTC	CASSYSQTGSSYEQYF
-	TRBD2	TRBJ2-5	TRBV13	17	TGTGCCAGCAGCTTAGGTAAGGCTAGCGGGGGGGAAGAGACCCAGTACTTC	CASSLGKASGGEETQYF
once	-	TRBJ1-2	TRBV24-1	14	TGTGCCACCAGTGACCCTGGGGCAATCTATGGCTACACCTTC	CATSDPGAIYGYTF
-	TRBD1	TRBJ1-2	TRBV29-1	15	TGCAGCGTTGAAACACGGTTACAGGGGAAGTATGGCCACACCTTC	CSVETRLQGKYGHTF
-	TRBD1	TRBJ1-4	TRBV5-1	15	TGCGCCAGCAGCTTGGCAGGGGGCGCAGTTGAAAAACTGTTTTTT	CASSLAGGAVEKLFF
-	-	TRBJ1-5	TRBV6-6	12	TGTGCCACGGGCCAGGGCGATCAGCCCCAGCATTTT	CATGQGDQPQHF
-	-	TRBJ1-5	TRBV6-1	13	TGTGCCAGCAGTGACACAGGGTTGGGGCGCCAGCATTTT	CASSDTGLGRQHF
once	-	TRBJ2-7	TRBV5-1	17	TGCGCCAGCAGCTTGGGATGGAGAAATGGCGGCTCGGACGAGCAGTACTTC	CASSLGWRNGGSDEQYF
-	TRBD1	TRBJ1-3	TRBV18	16	TGTGCCAGCTCACCCTGGACAGGGGCTGCTGGAAACACCATATATTTT	CASSPWTGAAGNTIYF
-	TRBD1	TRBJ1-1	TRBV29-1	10	TGCAGCGTGGGACAGCAAGAAGCTTTCTTT	CSVGQQEAFF
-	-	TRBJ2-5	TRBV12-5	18	TGTGCTAGTGCTCCCCCCAGGCACAGGAAGACAAATGTAGAGACCCAGTACTTC	CASAPPRHRKTNVETQYF
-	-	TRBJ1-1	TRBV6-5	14	TGTGCCAGCAGTTGGCCGGGTTCACGCACTGAAGCTTTCTTT	CASSWPGSRTEAFF
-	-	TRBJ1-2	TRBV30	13	TGTGCCTGGAGGCGCCCAGGGAAATATGGCTACACCTTC	CAWRRPGKYGYTF
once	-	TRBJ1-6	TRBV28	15	TGTGCCAGCGGTTATTTCAGGGGTCAAAATTCACCCCTCCACTTT	CASGYFRGQNSPLHF
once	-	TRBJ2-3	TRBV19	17	TGTGCCAGTAGTATCGGTCCGGGTGGAGTTGAAAGGGATACGCAGTATTTT	CASSIGPGGVERDTQYF
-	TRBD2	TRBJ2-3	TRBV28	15	TGTGCCAGCAGTTTAAGACTAGCGGGTACAGATACGCAGTATTTT	CASSLRLAGTDTQYF
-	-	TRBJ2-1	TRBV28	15	TGTGCCAGTAGAGCCGGTCGGGTCTCCTACAATGAGCAGTTCTTC	CASRAGRVSYNEQFF
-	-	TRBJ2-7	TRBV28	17	TGTGCCAGCACCCCGCCCCGGGACATGTGGGTGAGGAACGAGCAGTACTTC	CASTPPRDMWVRNEQYF
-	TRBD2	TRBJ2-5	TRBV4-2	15	TGTGCCAGCAGCCAAGAGGGCGGGGGGGGAGAGACCCAGTACTTC	CASSQEGGGGETQYF
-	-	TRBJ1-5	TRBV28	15	TGTGCCAGCATCCAGGGAGGCGATAGCAATCAGCCCCAGCATTTT	CASIQGGDSNQPQHF
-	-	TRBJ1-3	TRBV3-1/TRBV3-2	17	TGTGCCAGCAGCCAAAATGGCCATCGTATCTCAGGAAACACCATATATTTT	CASSQNGHRISGNTIYF
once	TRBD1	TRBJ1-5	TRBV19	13	TGTGCCAGTAGGGACAGGGAAGATCAGCCCCAGCATTTT	CASRDREDQPQHF
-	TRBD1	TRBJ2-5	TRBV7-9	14	TGTGCCAGCAGCACACAGGGGAATCAAGAGACCCAGTACTTC	CASSTQGNQETQYF
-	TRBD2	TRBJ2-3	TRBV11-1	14	TGTGCCAGCAGCTTAAGCGGGGGGACAGATACGCAGTATTTT	CASSLSGGTDTQYF
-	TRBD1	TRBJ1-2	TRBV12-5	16	TGTGCTAGTGGCAAGAAGAGGGGACAGGGAGGCTATGGCTACACCTTC	CASGKKRGQGGYGYTF
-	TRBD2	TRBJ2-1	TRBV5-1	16	TGCGCCAGCAGCTTGGCGCCCAGCGGGGACTACAATGAGCAGTTCTTC	CASSLAPSGDYNEQFF
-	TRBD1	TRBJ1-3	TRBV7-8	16	TGTGCCAGCAGCTTGTCGGCACAGGGGACTGGAAACACCATATATTTT	CASSLSAQGTGNTIYF
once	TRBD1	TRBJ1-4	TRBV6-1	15	TGTGCCAGCAGTTCCGACGGGACAGGCAATGAAAAACTGTTTTTT	CASSSDGTGNEKLFF
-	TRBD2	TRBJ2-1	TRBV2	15	TGTGCCAGCAGTGGATTTAGCGGGGTGTACAATGAGCAGTTCTTC	CASSGFSGVYNEQFF
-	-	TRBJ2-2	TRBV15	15	TGTGCCACCAGCAGAGTTATTAGCGGCACCGGGGAGCTGTTTTTT	CATSRVISGTGELFF
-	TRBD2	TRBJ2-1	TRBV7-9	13	TGTGCCAGCCACGGGGGGACTTACAATGAGCAGTTCTTC	CASHGGTYNEQFF
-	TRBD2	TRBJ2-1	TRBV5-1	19	TGCGCCAGCAGCAGGTCCGGGACTAGCGGGGGGGCCGGTTTCAATGAGCAGTTCTTC	CASSRSGTSGGAGFNEQFF
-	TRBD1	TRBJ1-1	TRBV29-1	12	TGCAGCGTTGTGGGGGACAGTGCTGAAGCTTTCTTT	CSVVGDSAEAFF
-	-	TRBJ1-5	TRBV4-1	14	TGCGCCAGCAGCCAACAGGGGCCCAATCAGCCCCAGCATTTT	CASSQQGPNQPQHF